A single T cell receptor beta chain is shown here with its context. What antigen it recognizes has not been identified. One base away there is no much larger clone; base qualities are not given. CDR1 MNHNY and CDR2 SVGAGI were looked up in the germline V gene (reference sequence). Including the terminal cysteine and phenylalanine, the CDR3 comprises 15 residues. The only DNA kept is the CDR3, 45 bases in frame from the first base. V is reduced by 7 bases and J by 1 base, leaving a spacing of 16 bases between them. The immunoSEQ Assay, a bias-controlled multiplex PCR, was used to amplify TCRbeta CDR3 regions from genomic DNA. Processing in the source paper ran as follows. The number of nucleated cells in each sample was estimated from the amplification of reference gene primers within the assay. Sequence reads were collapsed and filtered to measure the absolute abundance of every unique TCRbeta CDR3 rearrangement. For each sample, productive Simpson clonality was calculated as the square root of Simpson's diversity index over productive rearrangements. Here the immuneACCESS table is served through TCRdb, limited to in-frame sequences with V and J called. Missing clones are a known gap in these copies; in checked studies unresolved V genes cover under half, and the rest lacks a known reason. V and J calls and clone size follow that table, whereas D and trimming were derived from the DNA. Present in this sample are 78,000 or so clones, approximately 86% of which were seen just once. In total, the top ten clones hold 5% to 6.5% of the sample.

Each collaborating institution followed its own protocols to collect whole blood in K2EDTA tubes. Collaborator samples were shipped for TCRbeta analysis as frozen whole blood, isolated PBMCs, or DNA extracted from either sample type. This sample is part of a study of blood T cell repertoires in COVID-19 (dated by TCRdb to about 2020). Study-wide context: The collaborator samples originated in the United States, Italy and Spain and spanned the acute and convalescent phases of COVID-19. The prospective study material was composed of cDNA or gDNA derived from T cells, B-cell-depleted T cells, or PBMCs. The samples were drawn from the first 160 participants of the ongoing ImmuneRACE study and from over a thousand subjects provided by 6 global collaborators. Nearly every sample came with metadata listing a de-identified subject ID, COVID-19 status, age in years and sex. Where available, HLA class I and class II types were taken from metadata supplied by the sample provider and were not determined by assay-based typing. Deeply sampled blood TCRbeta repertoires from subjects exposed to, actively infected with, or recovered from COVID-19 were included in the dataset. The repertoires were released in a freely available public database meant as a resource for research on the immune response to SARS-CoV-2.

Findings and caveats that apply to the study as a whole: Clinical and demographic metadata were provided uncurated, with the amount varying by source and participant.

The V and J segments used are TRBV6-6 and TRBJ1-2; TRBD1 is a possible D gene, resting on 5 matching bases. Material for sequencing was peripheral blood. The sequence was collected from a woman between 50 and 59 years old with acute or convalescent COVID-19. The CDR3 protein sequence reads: CASTYGGRGNYGYTF. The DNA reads TGTGCCAGCACCTACGGGGGAAGGGGTAACTATGGCTACACCTTC.